The next 9 T cell receptor beta chains were all read from a single sample in a study of blood T cells in healthy people across ages. It was with a sample-barcoded 5' primer and a J-beta primer mix that a second PCR of roughly 7 to 12 cycles was run. Using its own MiXCR run on the 5' RACE reads, TCRdb lists one record per CDR3 protein. In the table there are roughly 1,700,000 distinct CDR3 sequences, about 30% of which are singletons. The sample was blood. These receptors came from a woman in her 30s in good health.

This clonotype was counted a few times. V gene TRBV6-5 combines with J gene TRBJ2-1, with 11 bases identical to TRBD2. Germline-derived CDR1 and CDR2 are MNHEY and SVGAGI. The CDR3 extends over 16 amino acids. Trimming removed 5 bases from V and 2 bases from J; junction bases left unmatched: 5. The CDR3 sequence: CASSGTSGPTYNEQFF. The CDR3 nucleotides are TGTGCCAGCAGTGGGACTAGCGGTCCAACCTACAATGAGCAGTTCTTC.

Worth noting for this clonotype: At one boundary the junction diverges from the germline segment, which might be a read error. The chain employs TRBV9 and TRBJ2-4; D unresolved. Germline V gene sequence: CDR1 SGDLS, CDR2 YYNGEE. There are 15 residues in the CDR3. Here the CDR3 DNA reads TGTGCCAACAGCGTAGCTACGGACGGGCAATACAAGCAGTACTTC. Its translation is CANSVATDGQYKQYF.

The rearrangement uses TRBV15 and TRBJ1-3; D remains ambiguous. The ends were cut back, 0 bases at V and 2 bases at J, with 8 bases in the middle. This CDR3 is 15 amino acids long. The germline V gene encodes CDR1 LNHNV and CDR2 YYDKDF (reference sequence). The DNA of the CDR3 is TGTGCCACCAGCAGAGAAAGGGAAACTGGAAACACCATATATTTT. Translating it yields CATSRERETGNTIYF.

The CDR3 nucleotides read TGTGCCAGCAAGGCGATAGCGGGGAGGAATGAGCAGTTCTTC. This translates into CASKAIAGRNEQFF. The chain recombines TRBV12-3 or TRBV12-4 with TRBJ2-1; 8 bases line up with TRBD2. The CDR3 sequence is 14 residues long. V was clipped by 7 bases and J by 7 bases; unmatched bases: 9.

This clonotype was seen ten or more times. Germline is not matched at one junction end, which may reflect a read error. The V and J genes are TRBV3-1 and TRBJ2-1; possibly TRBD1 for D (5 bases). Germline-derived CDR1 and CDR2 are LGHDT and YNNKEL (reference sequence). The CDR3 runs to 13 residues. CDR3 residues: CASSQGPGNEQFF. The CDR3 bases are TGCGCCAGCAGCCAAGGGCCAGGGAATGAGCAGTTCTTC.

This clonotype was seen a handful of times. The chain joins TRBV7-9 to TRBJ1-5, with D maybe TRBD1 (6 bases). Trimming removed 1 base from V and 1 base from J, with 14 bases in between. This CDR3 contains 17 residues. The V gene's germline CDR1 is SEHNR and CDR2 FQNEAQ (reference sequence). CDR3 sequence (DNA): TGTGCCAGCAGCTTAGGTCCGGCCGGGACAAGCAATCAGCCCCAGCATTTT. Its protein is CASSLGPAGTSNQPQHF.

The rearrangement links TRBV28 to TRBJ2-7, with D hard to call. This CDR3 has 17 residues. Trimming left V 4 bases short and J 3 bases short, with 22 bases between. Germline CDR1 reads MDHEN; CDR2 reads SYDVKM. The CDR3 DNA reads as TGTGCCAGCAGTTCATTACCCCGGGCCCGATCTTTCTACGAGCAGTACTTC. Its protein is CASSSLPRARSFYEQYF. Supplemented by reference TRBV28 and TRBJ2-7, the full variable domain reads DVKVTQSSRYLVKRTGEKVFLECVQDMDHENMFWYRQDPGLGLRLIYFSYDVKMKEKGDIPEGYSVSREKKERFSLILESASTNQTSMYLCASSSLPRARSFYEQYFGPGTRLTVT.

This clonotype was recorded a few times. This chain uses TRBV7-2 with TRBJ1-5; D remains ambiguous. The CDR3 length is 14 residues. Trimming pared 5 bases from V and 3 bases from J, leaving 11 bases between. Germline-derived CDR1 and CDR2 are SGHTA and FQGNSA. The CDR3 here is CASSPAPTNQPQHF. CDR3 sequence (DNA): TGTGCCAGCAGCCCTGCACCTACCAATCAGCCCCAGCATTTT.

This clonotype was detected only a few times. This chain joins TRBV28 and TRBJ2-7; 12 positions agree with TRBD2. The CDR3 runs to 16 residues. Germline assignment: CDR1 MDHEN and CDR2 SYDVKM. Trimming removed 5 bases from V and 4 bases from J; junction bases left unmatched: 9. This chain's CDR3 is CASSLAGGAFGYEQYF. As DNA, the CDR3 is TGTGCCAGCAGTCTAGCGGGGGGGGCGTTCGGTTACGAGCAGTACTTC.